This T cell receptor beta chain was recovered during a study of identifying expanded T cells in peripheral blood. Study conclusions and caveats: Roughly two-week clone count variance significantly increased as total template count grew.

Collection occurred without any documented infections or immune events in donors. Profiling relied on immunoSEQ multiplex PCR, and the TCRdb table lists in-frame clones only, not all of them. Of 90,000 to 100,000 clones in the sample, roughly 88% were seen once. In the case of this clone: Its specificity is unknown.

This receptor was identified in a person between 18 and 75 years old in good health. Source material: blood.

The CDR3 spells CASSVGAGVRNEQFF. Written as DNA, the CDR3 is TGTGCCAGCAGCGTGGGAGCGGGAGTAAGGAATGAGCAGTTCTTC. The genes are TRBV9 and TRBJ2-1; TRBD2 agrees at 8 bases. V was clipped by 2 bases and J by 7 bases; unmatched bases: 8. Looked up from germline, CDR1 is SGDLS and CDR2 is YYNGEE. The CDR3 has 15 amino acids.